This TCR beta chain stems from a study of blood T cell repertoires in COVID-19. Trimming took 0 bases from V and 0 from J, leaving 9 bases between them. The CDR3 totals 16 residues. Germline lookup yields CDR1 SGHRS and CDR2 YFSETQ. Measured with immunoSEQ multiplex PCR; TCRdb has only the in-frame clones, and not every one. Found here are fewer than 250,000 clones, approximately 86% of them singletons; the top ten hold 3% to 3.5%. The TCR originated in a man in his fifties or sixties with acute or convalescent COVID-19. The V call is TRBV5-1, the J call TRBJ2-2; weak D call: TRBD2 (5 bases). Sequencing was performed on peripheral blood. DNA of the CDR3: TGCGCCAGCAGCTTGGCTCGGGGAACGAACACCGGGGAGCTGTTTTTT. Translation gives CASSLARGTNTGELFF. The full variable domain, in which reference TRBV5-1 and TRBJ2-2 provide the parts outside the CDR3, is KAGVTQTPRYLIKTRGQQVTLSCSPISGHRSVSWYQQTPGQGLQFLFEYFSETQRNKGNFPGRFSGRQFSNSRSEMNVSTLELGDSALYLCASSLARGTNTGELFFGEGSRLTVL.